Described below is a single T cell receptor beta chain sequence and its context. Its antigen is not known. The data were produced by immunoSEQ multiplex PCR, yet TCRdb's version contains in-frame clones alone and is incomplete. This table has 90,000 or so clones, around 96% appearing once. The sample originates from a study of cytomegalovirus exposure and HLA in healthy donors. Findings of the study overall: Altogether, some 170 TCR beta chains were recorded as cytomegalovirus-associated.

Material: PBMCs. The TCR originated in a man aged 18 to 35 in good health and CMV-seronegative.

CDR3 region: CASSSLAGVTSYNEQFF. In DNA form, the CDR3 reads TGTGCCAGCAGCTCCCTAGCGGGAGTCACCTCCTACAATGAGCAGTTCTTC. V gene TRBV7-9 combines with J gene TRBJ2-1; 10 bases line up with TRBD2. The CDR3 is 17 amino acids. Unmatched junction bases numbered 6, after V lost 4 bases and J lost 0 bases. Germline V gene sequence: CDR1 SEHNR, CDR2 FQNEAQ (reference sequence).